Below, one T cell receptor (beta chain) is given with its context. This entry belongs to a study of blood T cell repertoires in COVID-19. The germline V and J ends were trimmed by 1 base and 2 bases, with 10 bases remaining between them. Germline values: CDR1 SGHRS, CDR2 YFSETQ. The CDR3 runs 15 residues. TCRdb's copy holds only in-frame clones and misses some; the assay was immunoSEQ multiplex PCR. The data show 60,000 to 75,000 clones, roughly 91% seen once. Source material: peripheral blood. This receptor was identified in a man aged 40-49 years with COVID-19, enrolled during active disease. This chain joins TRBV5-1 and TRBJ1-5; D unclear. The CDR3 DNA reads TGCGCCAGCAGCTTGTGGAGCGGGGGCAATCAGCCCCAGCATTTT. It yields the protein CASSLWSGGNQPQHF.